Each of the 25 T cell receptor beta chains below was sequenced from the same sample in a study of radiation and T cells in renal cell carcinoma. Only in-frame clones appear in the TCRdb table, and some are missing; sequencing was by immunoSEQ multiplex PCR. Here the sample spans 15,000 or so clones, 62% being singletons. Treatment: treatment-naive control, cytoreductive nephrectomy. Sequencing used tumor tissue, obtained from a patient whose treatment was nephrectomy without radiotherapy. The receptors were gathered from a man aged 55-75 years with renal cell carcinoma.

This clone was seen a few times. V usage is TRBV28 and J usage is TRBJ1-4, with D perhaps matching TRBD1 (5 bases). Per germline, CDR1 MDHEN and CDR2 SYDVKM. The CDR3 is 17 amino acids. V was shortened by 2 bases and J by 0 bases, with 13 bases between the two germline ends. The DNA for the CDR3 is TGTGCCAGCAGTTTAGGGGGGGACCCCGCAACTAATGAAAAACTGTTTTTT. It encodes CASSLGGDPATNEKLFF.

The chain combines TRBV29-1 with TRBJ2-5, with TRBD1 matching over 8 bases. Germline V gene lookup returns CDR1 SQVTM and CDR2 ANQGSEA. CDR3 size: 12 residues. The ends lost 7 bases at V and 4 bases at J; junction bases unmatched: 5. The CDR3 bases are TGCAGCGCTGGACAGGGTGGAGAGACCCAGTACTTC. Amino acids: CSAGQGGETQYF.

The chain recombines TRBV20-1 with TRBJ2-2, with D hard to call. Germline CDR1 and CDR2: DFQATT and SNEGSKA (reference sequence). The V end was cut by 1 base, the J end by 6 bases, with 3 bases between. The CDR3 is made up of 11 amino acids. As DNA, the CDR3 is TGCAGTGCTAGAGGCCCCGGGGAGCTGTTTTTT. Protein sequence: CSARGPGELFF.

The rearrangement uses TRBV2 and TRBJ2-2; 10 bases agree with TRBD2. Germline CDR1 SNHLY, CDR2 FYNNEI. V was clipped by 4 bases and J by 4 bases; unmatched bases: 12. CDR3 size: 18 residues. In DNA form, the CDR3 reads TGTGCCAGCAGTGTAGACAGCGGGAGGGCCATCGGCACCGGGGAGCTGTTTTTT. Protein: CASSVDSGRAIGTGELFF.

This chain links TRBV18 with TRBJ1-2; 7 nucleotides match TRBD1. This CDR3 comprises 16 residues. CDR1 and CDR2 (germline): KGHSH, LQKENI. The V segment lost 3 bases and the J segment 0 bases; nucleotides outside the gene matches: 7. CDR3 in amino acids: CASSPKTGPTNYGYTF. DNA for the CDR3: TGTGCCAGCTCACCCAAGACAGGGCCGACTAACTATGGCTACACCTTC.

The V call is TRBV6-5, the J call TRBJ2-7; possible D gene TRBD1, 6 bases. Trimming removed 7 bases from V and 6 bases from J, with 22 bases in between. CDR3 length: 15 amino acids. The germline V gene encodes CDR1 MNHEY and CDR2 SVGAGI. CDR3 bases: TGTGCCAGCAACTTTCCGGGACACGGAGTTCGCGAGCAGTACTTC. Its protein is CASNFPGHGVREQYF.

The chain links TRBV4-2 to TRBJ2-7; D tentatively reads TRBD1 or TRBD2 (6 bases each). CDR3 length equals 15 residues. Germline CDR1 LGHNA, CDR2 YNFKEQ. Trimming shortened V by 4 bases and J by 6 bases, and 19 bases separated the two germline ends. CDR3 nucleotide sequence: TGTGCCAGCAGCCTAACTAGGGGGGAACGGAGCGAGCAGTACTTC. Translated, it gives CASSLTRGERSEQYF.

J is TRBJ2-3 and V is TRBV19; 10 bases fit TRBD2. J lost 6 bases, V lost 8 bases, and 17 bases had no gene match. Germline CDR1 is LNHDA and CDR2 is SQIVND (reference sequence). The CDR3 runs 17 residues. For the CDR3, the DNA is TGTGCCAGTGGGGGGGGACTAGCGTCACCCCCCACGGATACGCAGTATTTT. This encodes CASGGGLASPPTDTQYF.

This clone was recorded only once. V gene TRBV6-6 combines with J gene TRBJ2-1; the D is unclear. This CDR3 has 15 amino acids. The V gene's germline CDR1 is MNHNY and CDR2 SVGAGI (reference sequence). V lost 6 bases to trimming and J lost 0 bases, with 12 bases between them. CDR3 DNA: TGTGCCAGCAGCTTTACTGATTTCTCCTACAATGAGCAGTTCTTC. Its translation is CASSFTDFSYNEQFF.

CDR3 DNA sequence: TGTGCCAGCAGGGGGGGGCACACAGATACGCAGTATTTT. This gives the protein CASRGGHTDTQYF. The V call is TRBV2, the J call TRBJ2-3, with D possibly matching TRBD2 (7 bases). CDR3 length: 13 amino acids. Germline lookup yields CDR1 SNHLY and CDR2 FYNNEI. The V and J ends lost 6 bases and 2 bases respectively, with 9 bases between them.

This sequence joins TRBV7-2 and TRBJ1-2; no clear D. Germline V gives CDR1 SGHTA, CDR2 FQGNSA. CDR3 size: 14 residues. Trimming cost V 1 base and J 4 bases, with 10 bases left between them. The CDR3 sequence: CASSLGNGVYGYTF. CDR3 coding DNA: TGTGCCAGCAGCTTAGGGAACGGGGTCTATGGCTACACCTTC.

In this sample, this clone turned up a few times. V gene TRBV28 combines with J gene TRBJ1-1; the D gene is possibly TRBD1 (6 bases). The germline V gene encodes CDR1 MDHEN and CDR2 SYDVKM. This CDR3 has 15 amino acids. V gave up 3 bases and J gave up 7 bases, with 18 bases separating them. CDR3 region: CASSLASGTTDEAFF. CDR3 nucleotide sequence: TGTGCCAGCAGTTTGGCTTCCGGGACAACTGATGAAGCTTTCTTT.

This clone was seen a handful of times. V gene TRBV2 combines with J gene TRBJ1-5; D remains ambiguous. Germline V lookup: CDR1 SNHLY, CDR2 FYNNEI. This CDR3 is 14 amino acids long. The ends were cut back, 6 bases at V and 6 bases at J, with 15 bases in the middle. DNA of the CDR3: TGTGCCAGCAGATTAGGACTCCCTTCTCAGCCCCAGCATTTT. Protein: CASRLGLPSQPQHF.

The chain uses TRBV5-1 and TRBJ1-6; D is uncertain. The germline V and J ends were trimmed by 0 bases and 8 bases, with 9 bases remaining between them. This CDR3 region has 14 residues. Germline-derived CDR1 and CDR2 are SGHRS and YFSETQ. CDR3 nucleotides: TGCGCCAGCAGCTTGGGTGGGCAAGATTCACCCCTCCACTTT. Its translation: CASSLGGQDSPLHF.

The chain carries TRBV30 and TRBJ2-2, with D unresolved. V lost 4 bases to trimming and J lost 3 bases, with 6 bases between them. This CDR3 has 12 amino acids. Germline V gene sequence: CDR1 GTSNPN, CDR2 SVGIG (reference sequence). This chain's CDR3 is CAWTSDTGELFF. The CDR3 DNA follows: TGTGCCTGGACGTCGGACACCGGGGAGCTGTTTTTT. The full variable domain, rest sourced from reference TRBV30 and TRBJ2-2, is SQTIHQWPATLVQPVGSPLSLECTVEGTSNPNLYWYRQAAGRGLQLLFYSVGIGQISSEVPQNLSASRPQDRQFILSSKKLLLSDSGFYLCAWTSDTGELFFGEGSRLTVL.

This chain uses TRBV6-5 with TRBJ2-7; no reliable D call. V was clipped by 0 bases and J by 2 bases, with 11 bases between them. This CDR3 spans 15 amino acids. The germline gives CDR1 MNHEY, CDR2 SVGAGI. The CDR3 DNA follows: TGTGCCAGCAGTTACTCGCCTGGGCCGACCTACGAGCAGTACTTC. Translated: CASSYSPGPTYEQYF.

The gene calls are TRBV19 and TRBJ2-7; 11 positions agree with TRBD2. The CDR3 has 15 amino acids. Germline CDR1 reads LNHDA; CDR2 reads SQIVND (reference sequence). The V and J ends lost 5 bases and 4 bases, in that order; junction bases with no gene match: 7. DNA of the CDR3: TGTGCCAGTAGTGCCTCTAGCGGGAGGTTTTACGAGCAGTACTTC. This sequence encodes CASSASSGRFYEQYF.

The genes are TRBV18 and TRBJ2-7; no clear D. V gave up 1 base and J gave up 2 bases, with 3 bases separating them. CDR1 is KGHSH and CDR2 is LQKENI in the germline V gene. This CDR3 contains 12 residues. CDR3 in DNA: TGTGCCAGCTCACCACGGCCCTACGAGCAGTACTTC. It yields the protein CASSPRPYEQYF.

By frequency in the sample, this clone is medium-sized. The chain is built from TRBV4-1 and TRBJ1-2; no reliable D call. Trimming removed 1 base at V and 3 bases at J, with 9 bases between. The germline CDR1 and CDR2 sequences are MGHRA and YSYEKL. This CDR3 region has 14 residues. The CDR3 region is CASSQGKSYYGYTF. The CDR3 nucleotides read TGCGCCAGCAGCCAAGGGAAAAGCTACTATGGCTACACCTTC.

The V call is TRBV20-1, the J call TRBJ2-1; D is unresolved. V was shortened by 7 bases and J by 7 bases, with 11 bases between the two germline ends. The V gene's germline CDR1 is DFQATT and CDR2 SNEGSKA (reference sequence). The CDR3 length is 11 residues. The DNA for the CDR3 is TGCAGTGGCCACCCTCAGAATGAGCAGTTCTTC. Its translation is CSGHPQNEQFF.

This chain joins TRBV30 and TRBJ1-2, with 7 bases that match TRBD1. Germline assignment: CDR1 GTSNPN and CDR2 SVGIG (reference sequence). V trimming: 2 bases; J trimming: 4 bases; junction bases outside the gene matches: 7. The CDR3 sequence is 14 residues long. The CDR3 region has the DNA TGTGCCTGGAGTCCGCAGGGGGTCCCCTATGGCTACACCTTC. This codes for CAWSPQGVPYGYTF.

The chain combines TRBV2 with TRBJ2-1; D uncertain. The V end lost 5 bases, the J end lost 8 bases, and 7 bases lay between the germline ends. CDR1 is SNHLY, CDR2 FYNNEI, per germline. CDR3 length equals 11 residues. The DNA of the CDR3 is TGTGCCAGCAGTACCGTTTATGAGCAGTTCTTC. This translates into CASSTVYEQFF.

The rearrangement links TRBV27 to TRBJ1-1; TRBD1 aligns across 12 bases. The CDR3 runs to 17 residues. Losses at the gene ends were 4 bases for V and 7 bases for J; bases not matched to a gene: 13. Looked up from germline, CDR1 is MNHEY and CDR2 is SMNVEV (reference sequence). CDR3 sequence (DNA): TGTGCCAGCAGTTCCTTATCGGGACAGGGGGCGAGGGGTGAAGCTTTCTTT. This encodes CASSSLSGQGARGEAFF.

Only a few counts were recorded for this clone. The rearrangement joins TRBV28 to TRBJ2-1; D not resolved. The CDR3 extends over 12 amino acids. Germline V gene sequence: CDR1 MDHEN, CDR2 SYDVKM. Trimming removed 5 bases at V and 14 bases at J, with 16 bases between. This CDR3 reads CASSPVIRREFF. Written as DNA, the CDR3 is TGTGCCAGCAGTCCCGTGATTCGCCGTGAGTTCTTC.

The V and J genes are TRBV7-2 and TRBJ2-3; D possibly corresponds to TRBD2 (6 bases). Trimming left V 1 base short and J 1 base short, with 9 bases between. Germline assignment: CDR1 SGHTA and CDR2 FQGNSA. This CDR3 spans 15 amino acids. DNA for the CDR3: TGTGCCAGCAGCTTAGGAACTAGCCGCACAGATACGCAGTATTTT. Amino acid sequence: CASSLGTSRTDTQYF.